The entry below gives a single T cell receptor beta chain sequence along with its context. As yet, its antigen is unknown. The data were produced by immunoSEQ multiplex PCR, yet TCRdb's version contains in-frame clones alone and is incomplete. The table records 20,000 to 30,000 clones, 88% of them present only once. These data come from a study of T cell responses to AZD1222 COVID-19 vaccine. This CDR3 has 16 residues. CDR1 SGHTA and CDR2 FQGTGA come from the germline V gene. V lost 2 bases and J 4 bases, leaving 16 bases between the germline ends. Study outcomes and limitations: Clonal diversity may have been underestimated, and the donors were mostly white British, with more females than males. Spike-specific TCR breadth and depth went up after people got two AZD1222 doses.

The origin of this receptor is an adult who received the AZD1222 COVID-19 vaccine. V and J are TRBV7-3 and TRBJ2-3; D possibly corresponds to TRBD2 (5 bases). This material consisted of peripheral blood, taken 28 days after the second AZD1222 dose. CDR3: CASSLASSPAADTQYF. CDR3 coding DNA: TGTGCCAGCAGCTTAGCCTCTAGCCCGGCAGCAGATACGCAGTATTTT.